The 15 T cell receptor beta chains listed next were all sequenced from one sample in a study of T cells after yellow fever vaccination. TCRdb reprocessed the 5' RACE reads via MiXCR and lists one record per CDR3 protein. This sample has almost 600,000 distinct CDR3 sequences, with approximately 12% found just once. Here the sequenced sample was PBMCs, taken on the day of the yellow fever booster vaccination. These receptor sequences come from a man younger than 40 who received the YFV17D yellow fever vaccine.

The V call is TRBV5-1, the J call TRBJ2-7; 7 positions agree with TRBD1. Germline CDR1 reads SGHRS; CDR2 reads YFSETQ. V trimming: 2 bases; J trimming: 0 bases; junction bases outside the gene matches: 5. This CDR3 region has 15 residues. This CDR3 reads CASSLGQVLSYEQYF. The CDR3 DNA reads as TGCGCCAGCAGCTTAGGACAGGTTCTCTCCTACGAGCAGTACTTC.

This clonotype appeared many times. This chain links TRBV5-1 with TRBJ2-1, with TRBD1 as a possible D gene (6 bases). Trimming pared 4 bases from V and 0 bases from J, leaving 11 bases between. The CDR3 spans 15 residues. Germline values: CDR1 SGHRS, CDR2 YFSETQ. For the CDR3, the DNA is TGCGCCAGCAGCCTGGCAGGGGTCTCCTACAATGAGCAGTTCTTC. This codes for CASSLAGVSYNEQFF.

This clonotype was counted at least ten times. This chain connects TRBV7-2 to TRBJ2-1; D may be TRBD2 (5 bases). The germline V gene encodes CDR1 SGHTA and CDR2 FQGNSA. V was trimmed by 4 bases and J by 7 bases, leaving 14 bases between them. The CDR3 has 14 amino acids. CDR3 sequence reads: CASSSRAALNEQFF. DNA for the CDR3: TGTGCCAGCAGCTCGCGGGCCGCCCTGAATGAGCAGTTCTTC.

This clonotype was detected a few times. This chain connects TRBV7-9 to TRBJ2-1; D may correspond to TRBD1 or TRBD2 (6 bases each). The CDR3 totals 15 residues. Germline loops: CDR1 SEHNR, CDR2 FQNEAQ (reference sequence). V was clipped by 5 bases and J by 6 bases, with 17 bases between them. The CDR3 protein is CASSPWGAKGNEQFF. The CDR3 DNA is TGTGCCAGCAGCCCGTGGGGGGCAAAGGGCAATGAGCAGTTCTTC.

This clonotype came up a few times. This chain connects TRBV7-2 to TRBJ2-3; D remains ambiguous. CDR1 and CDR2 from the germline V gene are SGHTA and FQGNSA. V was pared by 1 base and J by 6 bases, with 8 bases between. This CDR3 spans 13 amino acids. CDR3: CASSLVAVDTQYF. DNA of the CDR3: TGTGCCAGCAGCTTAGTGGCGGTCGATACGCAGTATTTT.

The sample holds a few counts of this clonotype. This could be a read error, since a much larger clone is one nucleotide away. CDR3 protein: CASSSYPDTQYF. Here the CDR3 DNA reads TGTGCCAGCAGCTCCTACCCAGATACGCAGTATTTT. The gene calls are TRBV7-2 and TRBJ2-3, with D uncertain. CDR1 and CDR2 from the germline V gene are SGHTA and FQGNSA. This CDR3 is 12 amino acids long. V shed 4 bases and J shed 4 bases, with 6 bases lying between them.

This clonotype was observed a handful of times. The genes are TRBV7-2 and TRBJ1-6, with 11 bases lining up with TRBD1. Trimming removed 5 bases from V and 9 bases from J; junction bases left unmatched: 6. The V gene's germline CDR1 is SGHTA and CDR2 FQGNSA. The CDR3 extends over 15 amino acids. DNA for the CDR3: TGTGCCAGCAGCATGGGACAGGGGGTTGGTTCACCCCTCCACTTT. It codes for CASSMGQGVGSPLHF.

This chain uses TRBV7-3 with TRBJ1-2; D unclear. With 4 bases removed from V and 0 bases from J, the gap between germline ends came to 15 bases. The germline CDR1 and CDR2 sequences are SGHTA and FQGTGA. This CDR3 has 16 residues. For the CDR3, the DNA is TGTGCCAGCAGCTCCGGACCATTCATAACTAACTATGGCTACACCTTC. This encodes CASSSGPFITNYGYTF.

This clonotype was detected only a few times. The V gene is TRBV10-1, the J gene TRBJ2-3; TRBD2 agrees at 9 bases. CDR1 WNHNN and CDR2 SYGVQD come from the germline V gene (reference sequence). The CDR3 loop spans 15 amino acids. V gave up 2 bases and J gave up 1 base; unmatched junction bases: 1. As DNA, the CDR3 is TGCGCCAGCAGTGAGGTAGCGGGAGGCACAGATACGCAGTATTTT. Translating it yields CASSEVAGGTDTQYF.

A note on this clonotype: A read error may produce the germline difference seen at one junction end. The chain links TRBV20-1 to TRBJ2-7; possible D gene TRBD1, 5 bases. Germline assignment: CDR1 DFQATT and CDR2 SNEGSKA (reference sequence). CDR3 length: 16 amino acids. The CDR3 here is CCARDSLGAGTYEQYF. The CDR3 region has the DNA TGCTGTGCTAGAGATTCCCTTGGGGCAGGAACCTACGAGCAGTACTTC.

The V call is TRBV3-1, the J call TRBJ2-5, with 7 bases matching TRBD2. The V gene's germline CDR1 is LGHDT and CDR2 YNNKEL (reference sequence). J was trimmed by 4 bases and V by 4 bases; bases with no gene match: 6. This CDR3 has 14 residues. CDR3 DNA: TGTGCCAGCAGCCTGTGGGGGGGTAGAGAGACCCAGTACTTC. It specifies CASSLWGGRETQYF.

This clonotype appeared a few times. This chain connects TRBV27 to TRBJ1-5, with D maybe TRBD1 (5 bases). The V gene lost 4 bases and the J gene lost 4 bases, with 14 bases spanning the gap. Germline V CDR1 and CDR2: MNHEY, SMNVEV (reference sequence). This CDR3 is 15 amino acids long. Here the CDR3 DNA reads TGTGCCAGCAGTTCGGGTAATAGGGGAAATCAGCCCCAGCATTTT. It translates to CASSSGNRGNQPQHF.

There are many counts of this clonotype. In nucleotides, the CDR3 is TGCAGTGCTAAAGCGGCCCTAGGCAGAAATGAGCAGTTCTTC. Translating it yields CSAKAALGRNEQFF. The chain is built from TRBV20-1 and TRBJ2-1; tentative D call: TRBD2 (5 bases). The CDR3 contains 14 residues. Germline lookup yields CDR1 DFQATT and CDR2 SNEGSKA (reference sequence). Trimming pared 4 bases from V and 7 bases from J, leaving 17 bases between.

This chain joins TRBV2 and TRBJ2-6; unclear D gene. The CDR3 has 15 amino acids. Trimming stripped 2 bases from V and 0 bases from J, with 5 bases between. The germline gives CDR1 SNHLY, CDR2 FYNNEI. CDR3 region: CASSENLSGANVLTF. The CDR3 bases are TGTGCCAGCAGTGAAAACCTCTCTGGGGCCAACGTCCTGACTTTC. The variable domain in full, with the rest retrieved from reference TRBV2 and TRBJ2-6, is EPEVTQTPSHQVTQMGQEVILRCVPISNHLYFYWYRQILGQKVEFLVSFYNNEISEKSEIFDDQFSVERPDGSNFTLKIRSTKLEDSAMYFCASSENLSGANVLTFGAGSRLTVL.

This clonotype was counted between two and nine times. V usage is TRBV20-1 and J usage is TRBJ2-7; tentative D call: TRBD1 (6 bases). Germline CDR1 DFQATT, CDR2 SNEGSKA (reference sequence). Trimming took off 5 bases at V and 4 bases at J, with 21 bases between the two ends. The CDR3 totals 15 residues. CDR3 sequence reads: CSASDSSLTIYEQYF. The CDR3 region has the DNA TGCAGTGCTTCGGACAGCAGCCTTACTATTTACGAGCAGTACTTC.